Shown below are 15 T cell receptor beta chains from a single sample sequenced in a study of Tregs in tolerant kidney transplant recipients. Assay: immunoSEQ multiplex PCR; the TCRdb copy retains only in-frame clones and omits some. The repertoire holds about 46,000 clones, about 90% seen once, with about 0.76% in the top ten. What was sequenced was Tregs from blood. Receptors were obtained from a human donor in good health.

The CDR3 loop reads CAISEDRPNQPQHF. As DNA, the CDR3 is TGTGCCATCAGTGAGGATAGGCCGAACCAGCCCCAGCATTTT. This rearrangement joins TRBV10-3 to TRBJ1-5; D unresolved. The V gene's germline CDR1 is ENHRY and CDR2 SYGVKD. Trimming pared 2 bases from V and 7 bases from J, leaving 12 bases between. This CDR3 has 14 residues.

V gene TRBV6-1 combines with J gene TRBJ2-7, with 9 bases lining up with TRBD1. V gave up 3 bases and J gave up 8 bases; unmatched junction bases: 11. The CDR3 is 15 amino acids. In germline, CDR1 is MNHNS, CDR2 SASEGT. The CDR3 DNA sequence: TGTGCCAGCAGTGACTTTCCGGGACAGGGCAACCAGCAGTACTTC. It is translated as CASSDFPGQGNQQYF.

The rearrangement uses TRBV2 and TRBJ1-2, with TRBD1 matching over 8 bases. This CDR3 has 13 amino acids. Trimming took 9 bases from V and 4 from J; bases not matched to a gene: 7. Germline V gene sequence: CDR1 SNHLY, CDR2 FYNNEI. CDR3 coding DNA: TGTGCCAGTAACTCAGACAGGGGCTATGGCTACACCTTC. Translating gives CASNSDRGYGYTF.

The V gene is TRBV5-4, the J gene TRBJ1-6; D uncertain. CDR1 is SGHNT and CDR2 is YYREEE in the germline V gene (reference sequence). The CDR3 has 14 residues. With 2 bases removed from V and 7 bases from J, the gap between germline ends came to 10 bases. The CDR3 sequence is CASSLLSINSPLHF. For the CDR3, the DNA is TGTGCCAGCAGCTTATTGTCAATCAATTCACCCCTCCACTTT.

This chain connects TRBV7-3 to TRBJ2-3, with D maybe TRBD1 (6 bases). V lost 2 bases and J 2 bases, leaving 8 bases between the germline ends. Germline values: CDR1 SGHTA, CDR2 FQGTGA. The length of the CDR3 is 14 residues. The CDR3 loop is CASSLLGATDTQYF. In DNA, the CDR3 is TGTGCCAGCAGCTTACTGGGGGCCACAGATACGCAGTATTTT.

V is TRBV6-1 and J is TRBJ2-5; maybe TRBD2 (6 bases). Matching the DNA end better, TRBJ2-7 makes the J call doubtful. This CDR3 has 15 residues. In germline, CDR1 is MNHNS, CDR2 SASEGT. CDR3 nucleotides: TGTGCCAGCAGCGGACCCGGACTACCGTCCTACGAGCAGTACTTC. Its protein is CASSGPGLPSYEQYF.

The chain is built from TRBV2 and TRBJ1-1; D possibly corresponds to TRBD1 (6 bases). Per germline, CDR1 SNHLY and CDR2 FYNNEI. With 6 bases removed from V and 1 base from J, the gap between germline ends came to 12 bases. The CDR3 sequence is 14 residues long. The CDR3 DNA reads as TGTGCCAGCAGGGCCGTGGGACAGAACACTGAAGCTTTCTTT. It yields the protein CASRAVGQNTEAFF.

V usage is TRBV18 and J usage is TRBJ1-4; 9 nucleotides align to TRBD1. V gave up 6 bases and J gave up 8 bases; unmatched junction bases: 4. The CDR3 runs 13 residues. CDR1 KGHSH and CDR2 LQKENI come from the germline V gene. CDR3 sequence: CASSRDRDEKLFF. The CDR3 DNA follows: TGTGCCAGCTCCCGGGACAGGGACGAAAAACTGTTTTTT.

The V call is TRBV18, the J call TRBJ1-5; 9 nucleotides agree with TRBD1. The CDR3 extends over 18 amino acids. Germline CDR1 and CDR2: KGHSH and LQKENI. Unmatched junction bases numbered 12, after V lost 5 bases and J lost 1 base. This chain's CDR3 is CASSSVPGQGRSNQPQHF. In DNA, the CDR3 is TGTGCCAGCTCATCAGTCCCGGGACAGGGACGGAGCAATCAGCCCCAGCATTTT. The variable domain in full, completed from reference TRBV18 and TRBJ1-5, reads NAGVMQNPRHLVRRRGQEARLRCSPMKGHSHVYWYRQLPEEGLKFMVYLQKENIIDESGMPKERFSAEFPKEGPSILRIQQVVRGDSAAYFCASSSVPGQGRSNQPQHFGDGTRLSIL.

The chain couples TRBV4-1 to TRBJ1-3, with D uncertain. The V and J ends lost 0 bases and 0 bases respectively, with 12 bases between them. From germline, CDR1 is MGHRA and CDR2 YSYEKL. This CDR3 region has 17 residues. CDR3: CASSQDLPARSGNTIYF. The CDR3 DNA sequence: TGCGCCAGCAGCCAAGATCTTCCAGCCCGCTCTGGAAACACCATATATTTT.

The gene calls are TRBV10-2 and TRBJ1-5, with 9 bases that match TRBD1. CDR3 size: 19 residues. Germline trimming cut 2 bases from V and 3 bases from J; bases unmatched to any gene: 14. Germline assignment: CDR1 WSHSY and CDR2 SAAADI. The CDR3 reads CASSERPPHGTGYNQPQHF. CDR3 coding DNA: TGCGCCAGCAGTGAGAGACCCCCACACGGGACAGGGTACAATCAGCCCCAGCATTTT.

The chain employs TRBV5-1 and TRBJ2-7, with D tentatively TRBD2 (6 bases). The CDR3 spans 12 residues. Trimming stripped 0 bases from V and 6 bases from J, with 7 bases between. Germline V lookup: CDR1 SGHRS, CDR2 YFSETQ. CDR3 coding DNA: TGCGCCAGCAGCTTGGGCGGGGCCGAGCAGTACTTC. It codes for CASSLGGAEQYF. The variable domain in full, completed from reference TRBV5-1 and TRBJ2-7, reads KAGVTQTPRYLIKTRGQQVTLSCSPISGHRSVSWYQQTPGQGLQFLFEYFSETQRNKGNFPGRFSGRQFSNSRSEMNVSTLELGDSALYLCASSLGGAEQYFGPGTRLTVT.

This chain uses TRBV19 with TRBJ2-1, with 7 bases matching TRBD2. Per the germline V gene, CDR1 is LNHDA and CDR2 is SQIVND (reference sequence). V trimming: 4 bases; J trimming: 3 bases; junction bases outside the gene matches: 12. The CDR3 extends over 17 amino acids. CDR3 sequence reads: CASSNRRGSEIYNEQFF. In nucleotides, the CDR3 is TGTGCCAGTAGTAACCGGCGGGGGAGCGAAATCTACAATGAGCAGTTCTTC.

This chain uses TRBV12-5 with TRBJ2-5; D gene unclear. V was cut by 3 bases and J by 2 bases, with 7 bases left in between. This CDR3 is 13 amino acids long. Germline CDR1 is LGHNT and CDR2 is FRNRAP. The DNA for the CDR3 is TGTGCTAGTGGTTTTGGCAAACAAGAGACCCAGTACTTC. Translation: CASGFGKQETQYF.

The chain recombines TRBV15 with TRBJ2-7; TRBD1 agrees at 8 bases. J was trimmed by 4 bases and V by 0 bases; bases with no gene match: 5. The CDR3 runs to 15 residues. In germline, CDR1 is LNHNV, CDR2 YYDKDF (reference sequence). The CDR3 bases are TGTGCCACCAGCAGAGACAAGGACAGGGCATACGAGCAGTACTTC. Translated: CATSRDKDRAYEQYF.